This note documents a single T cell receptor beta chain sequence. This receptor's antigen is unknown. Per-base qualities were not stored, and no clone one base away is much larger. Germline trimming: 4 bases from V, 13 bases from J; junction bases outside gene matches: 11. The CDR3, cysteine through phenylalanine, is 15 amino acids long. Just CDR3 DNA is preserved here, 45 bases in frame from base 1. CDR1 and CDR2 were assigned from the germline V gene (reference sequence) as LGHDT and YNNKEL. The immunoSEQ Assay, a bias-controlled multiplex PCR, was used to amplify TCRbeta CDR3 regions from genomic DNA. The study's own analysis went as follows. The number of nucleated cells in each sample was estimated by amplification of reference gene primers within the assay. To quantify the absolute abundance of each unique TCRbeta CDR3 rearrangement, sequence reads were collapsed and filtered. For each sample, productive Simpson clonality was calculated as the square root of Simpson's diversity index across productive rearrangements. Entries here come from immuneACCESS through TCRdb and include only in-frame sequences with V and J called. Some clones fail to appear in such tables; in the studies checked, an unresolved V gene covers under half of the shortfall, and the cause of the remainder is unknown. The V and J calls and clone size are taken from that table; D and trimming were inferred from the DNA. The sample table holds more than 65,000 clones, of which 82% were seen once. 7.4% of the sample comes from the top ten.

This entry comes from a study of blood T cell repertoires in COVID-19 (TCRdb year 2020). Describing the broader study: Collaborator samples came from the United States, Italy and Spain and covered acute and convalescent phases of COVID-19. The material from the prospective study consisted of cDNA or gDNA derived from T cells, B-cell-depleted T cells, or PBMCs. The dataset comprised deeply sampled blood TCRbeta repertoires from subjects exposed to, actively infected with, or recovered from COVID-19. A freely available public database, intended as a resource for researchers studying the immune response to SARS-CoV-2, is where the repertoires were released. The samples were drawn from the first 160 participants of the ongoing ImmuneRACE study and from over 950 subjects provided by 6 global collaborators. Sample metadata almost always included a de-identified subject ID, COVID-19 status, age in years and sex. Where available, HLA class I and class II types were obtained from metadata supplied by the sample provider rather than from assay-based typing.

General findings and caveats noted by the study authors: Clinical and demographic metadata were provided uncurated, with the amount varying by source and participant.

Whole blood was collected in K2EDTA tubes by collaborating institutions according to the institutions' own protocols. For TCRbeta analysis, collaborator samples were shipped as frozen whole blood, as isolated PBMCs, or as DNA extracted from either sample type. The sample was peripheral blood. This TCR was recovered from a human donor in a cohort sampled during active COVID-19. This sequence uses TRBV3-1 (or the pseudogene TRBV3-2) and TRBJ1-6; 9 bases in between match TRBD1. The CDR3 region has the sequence CASSPAGQGSSPLHF. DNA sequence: TGTGCCAGCAGCCCGGCAGGACAGGGGAGTTCTCCCCTCCACTTT.